These 27 T cell receptor beta chains came from one sample sequenced in a study of blood T cell repertoires in COVID-19. Sequencing used immunoSEQ multiplex PCR; TCRdb keeps in-frame clones, though not all of them. Of 110,000 or so clones in the sample, roughly 80% were seen once. The specimen sequenced was peripheral blood. The receptors here all came from a woman aged 40-49 years with acute or convalescent COVID-19.

The chain links TRBV9 to TRBJ2-3, with TRBD2 identical over 7 bases. V dropped 4 bases and J dropped 2; count of bases not matched to a gene: 13. Germline CDR1 SGDLS, CDR2 YYNGEE. The CDR3 has 17 residues. The CDR3 DNA reads TGTGCCAGCAGCTCTGCGACGGGGGGAATCCACACAGATACGCAGTATTTT. It codes for CASSSATGGIHTDTQYF.

The chain joins TRBV7-8 to TRBJ1-1; 8 bases fit TRBD1. The CDR3 runs to 14 residues. Per germline, CDR1 SGHVS and CDR2 FQNEAQ. Trimming removed 5 bases from V and 1 base from J; junction bases left unmatched: 3. CDR3 nucleotides: TGTGCCAGCAGCAGCACAGGGGGGAACACTGAAGCTTTCTTT. This translates into CASSSTGGNTEAFF.

The chain recombines TRBV19 with TRBJ2-7, with D possibly TRBD1 on 7 matching bases. Germline assignment: CDR1 LNHDA and CDR2 SQIVND (reference sequence). The CDR3 sequence is 15 residues long. The ends were cut back, 3 bases at V and 1 base at J, with 13 bases in the middle. For the CDR3, the DNA is TGTGCCAGTAGTATGGAGGAGGGGGCATCCTACGAGCAGTACTTC. Translation: CASSMEEGASYEQYF.

The chain is built from TRBV23-1 and TRBJ1-1; weak D call: TRBD1 (5 bases). Being an ORF, TRBV23-1 has a function that is uncertain. The V end was cut by 0 bases, the J end by 7 bases, with 21 bases between. The CDR3 covers 17 residues. CDR3 in DNA: TGCGCCAGCAGTCAATCGGAAGAGGGGACGAACGGGGGTGAAGCTTTCTTT. Translation gives CASSQSEEGTNGGEAFF.

This clone was recorded once. The rearrangement uses TRBV18 and TRBJ1-2; 10 nucleotides align to TRBD1. This CDR3 is built from 13 residues. V gave up 6 bases and J gave up 4 bases; unmatched junction bases: 2. CDR1 and CDR2 (germline): KGHSH, LQKENI. Written as DNA, the CDR3 is TGTGCCAGCTCGCGGACAGGGGGCTATGGCTACACCTTC. Translating gives CASSRTGGYGYTF.

The chain has TRBV28 and TRBJ1-6; the match to TRBD1 covers 8 bases. The CDR3 is 14 amino acids. Trimming at V came to 6 bases and at J to 7 bases, leaving 5 bases not matched to a gene. The V gene's germline CDR1 is MDHEN and CDR2 SYDVKM. The CDR3 region has the DNA TGTGCCAGCAGGGCAGGGGGCGCGAATTCACCCCTCCACTTT. It codes for CASRAGGANSPLHF. Full variable domain (rest looked up from reference TRBV28 and TRBJ1-6): DVKVTQSSRYLVKRTGEKVFLECVQDMDHENMFWYRQDPGLGLRLIYFSYDVKMKEKGDIPEGYSVSREKKERFSLILESASTNQTSMYLCASRAGGANSPLHFGNGTRLTVT.

V usage is TRBV18 and J usage is TRBJ2-1; no definite D call. Germline CDR1 KGHSH, CDR2 LQKENI. Trimming took off 2 bases at V and 6 bases at J, with 8 bases between the two ends. The CDR3 has 13 amino acids. The CDR3 DNA follows: TGTGCCAGCTCACCAATGTCTAGCAATGAGCAGTTCTTC. This encodes CASSPMSSNEQFF. Looking up the rest from reference TRBV18 and TRBJ2-1 gives the full variable domain: NAGVMQNPRHLVRRRGQEARLRCSPMKGHSHVYWYRQLPEEGLKFMVYLQKENIIDESGMPKERFSAEFPKEGPSILRIQQVVRGDSAAYFCASSPMSSNEQFFGPGTRLTVL.

The chain couples TRBV7-6 to TRBJ1-5, with TRBD1 as a possible D gene (6 bases). V was shortened by 5 bases and J by 4 bases, with 9 bases between the two germline ends. The CDR3 has 13 amino acids. Looked up from germline, CDR1 is SGHVS and CDR2 is FNYEAQ. CDR3 amino acids: CASSQDRNQPQHF. The CDR3 nucleotides read TGTGCCAGCAGCCAAGACAGGAATCAGCCCCAGCATTTT. The full variable domain, rest sourced from reference TRBV7-6 and TRBJ1-5, is GAGVSQSPRYKVTKRGQDVALRCDPISGHVSLYWYRQALGQGPEFLTYFNYEAQQDKSGLPNDRFSAERPEGSISTLTIQRTEQRDSAMYRCASSQDRNQPQHFGDGTRLSIL.

V is TRBV6-5 and J is TRBJ1-5, with D tentatively TRBD1 (6 bases). Germline V lookup: CDR1 MNHEY, CDR2 SVGAGI. Trimming left V 2 bases short and J 1 base short, with 9 bases between. The CDR3 totals 15 residues. The CDR3 here is CASSYRGASNQPQHF. The CDR3 DNA is TGTGCCAGCAGTTACCGGGGGGCCAGCAATCAGCCCCAGCATTTT.

This rearrangement joins TRBV9 to TRBJ2-1; D possibly corresponds to TRBD1 (7 bases). The germline gives CDR1 SGDLS, CDR2 YYNGEE. V dropped 0 bases and J dropped 10 bases, with 17 bases sitting between them. The CDR3 runs 15 residues. CDR3 DNA: TGTGCCAGCAGCGTAGTGGAGGGGGCCTGGGGAGAGCAGTTCTTC. Translating gives CASSVVEGAWGEQFF.

CDR3 nucleotides: TGTGCCAGCAGTGAAAGACAGGAAAATCAGCCCCAGCATTTT. Translating it yields CASSERQENQPQHF. The rearrangement joins TRBV2 to TRBJ1-5; the D gene is possibly TRBD1 (6 bases). The germline V gene encodes CDR1 SNHLY and CDR2 FYNNEI. V lost 2 bases to trimming and J lost 4 bases, with 9 bases between them. This CDR3 contains 14 residues.

This rearrangement joins TRBV7-2 to TRBJ1-2; 11 bases agree with TRBD1. CDR3 size: 14 residues. Germline values: CDR1 SGHTA, CDR2 FQGNSA. Unmatched junction bases numbered 7, after V lost 7 bases and J lost 6 bases. The CDR3: CASTPDRGRHGYTF. For the CDR3, the DNA is TGTGCCAGCACTCCGGACAGGGGGCGACATGGCTACACCTTC.

This chain connects TRBV7-9 to TRBJ1-3; TRBD1 might be the D (5 bases). V lost 3 bases and J 4 bases, leaving 13 bases between the germline ends. The CDR3 contains 15 residues. Germline CDR1 and CDR2: SEHNR and FQNEAQ (reference sequence). The CDR3 DNA sequence: TGTGCCAGCAGCTTGACACCGGGGGGAGGAAACACCATATATTTT. Residues: CASSLTPGGGNTIYF.

The rearrangement links TRBV4-3 to TRBJ2-7; D is perhaps TRBD2 (6 bases). Germline CDR1 and CDR2: LGHNA and YSLEER. The CDR3 is made up of 15 amino acids. The V end was cut by 0 bases, the J end by 3 bases, with 12 bases between. DNA for the CDR3: TGCGCCAGCAGCCAAGAATTACGCGGGGACTACGAGCAGTACTTC. Translated: CASSQELRGDYEQYF.

V gene TRBV19 combines with J gene TRBJ1-1; tentative D call: TRBD1 (6 bases). Trimming removed 5 bases from V and 1 base from J, with 20 bases in between. Per the germline V gene, CDR1 is LNHDA and CDR2 is SQIVND (reference sequence). The CDR3 is 17 amino acids. The CDR3 DNA reads as TGTGCCAGTAGTCCACAAACAGGGTCAAGAGCGAACACTGAAGCTTTCTTT. This translates into CASSPQTGSRANTEAFF.

The chain recombines TRBV28 with TRBJ2-2; 7 nucleotides line up with TRBD2. V shed 7 bases, J shed 2 bases, and the junction held 7 bases outside the gene matches. Germline lookup yields CDR1 MDHEN and CDR2 SYDVKM. The CDR3 runs to 15 residues. The CDR3 bases are TGTGCCAGCATCCAAAGCGGGGCTAACACCGGGGAGCTGTTTTTT. This translates into CASIQSGANTGELFF.

The J gene is TRBJ2-5, the V gene TRBV9; D may be TRBD1 (5 bases). CDR1 is SGDLS, CDR2 YYNGEE, per germline. This CDR3 is 13 amino acids long. Trimming removed 1 base from V and 5 bases from J, with 9 bases in between. The CDR3 region has the DNA TGTGCCAGCAGCGTAAGGGGCAGGGAGACCCAGTACTTC. Protein product: CASSVRGRETQYF. Full variable domain (remainder filled in from reference TRBV9 and TRBJ2-5): DSGVTQTPKHLITATGQRVTLRCSPRSGDLSVYWYQQSLDQGLQFLIQYYNGEERAKGNILERFSAQQFPDLHSELNLSSLELGDSALYFCASSVRGRETQYFGPGTRLLVL.

The V gene is TRBV4-3, the J gene TRBJ2-2, with 8 bases matching TRBD2. CDR1 is LGHNA and CDR2 is YSLEER in the germline V gene. The ends lost 0 bases at V and 5 bases at J; junction bases unmatched: 5. CDR3 length: 16 amino acids. The CDR3 DNA reads as TGCGCCAGCAGCCAAGATCAGGGACTAGGTACCGGGGAGCTGTTTTTT. Residues: CASSQDQGLGTGELFF.

This rearrangement joins TRBV4-1 to TRBJ2-3, with 10 bases matching TRBD2. This CDR3 comprises 19 residues. Germline CDR1 and CDR2: MGHRA and YSYEKL. Trimming cost V 2 bases and J 3 bases; bases outside gene matches: 14. CDR3 sequence (DNA): TGCGCCAGCAGCCAACACAGGGTTGGGGCTAGCGGGAGAACAGATACGCAGTATTTT. Its translation is CASSQHRVGASGRTDTQYF.

The chain employs TRBV21-1 and TRBJ2-7; TRBD2, the table's D call, was not compared with the DNA. TRBV21-1 is termed a pseudogene. This CDR3 spans 12 amino acids. CDR3: CASSKGGSEQYF. CDR3 sequence (DNA): TGTGCCAGCAGCAAAGGCGGGAGCGAGCAGTACTTC.

The V and J genes are TRBV11-2 and TRBJ2-5; maybe TRBD1 (6 bases). CDR1 is SGHAT, CDR2 FQNNGV, per germline. The CDR3 is 15 amino acids. Trimming removed 4 bases from V and 5 bases from J, with 17 bases in between. CDR3 loop: CASSSGTQVGETQYF. In DNA form, the CDR3 reads TGTGCCAGCAGCTCCGGGACACAAGTGGGGGAGACCCAGTACTTC.

The chain employs TRBV6-5 and TRBJ1-4; D is uncertain. The V gene's germline CDR1 is MNHEY and CDR2 SVGAGI. This CDR3 has 16 residues. V lost 4 bases to trimming and J lost 2 bases, with 14 bases between them. CDR3 sequence (DNA): TGTGCCAGCAGTTCGACGGGGATCAGGACTAATGAAAAACTGTTTTTT. This encodes CASSSTGIRTNEKLFF.

Worth noting for this clone: The junction and the germline gene differ at one end; a read error may be behind it. The chain joins TRBV18 to TRBJ2-3; D remains ambiguous. The CDR3 contains 15 residues. Germline V gene sequence: CDR1 KGHSH, CDR2 LQKENI. CDR3: CASSPRLTSTDTQYF. Written as DNA, the CDR3 is TGTGCCAGCTCCCCACGTCTTACTAGCACAGATACGCAGTATTTT. Filled out from reference TRBV18 and TRBJ2-3, the complete variable domain reads NAGVMQNPRHLVRRRGQEARLRCSPMKGHSHVYWYRQLPEEGLKFMVYLQKENIIDESGMPKERFSAEFPKEGPSILRIQQVVRGDSAAYFCASSPRLTSTDTQYFGPGTRLTVL.

This rearrangement joins TRBV18 to TRBJ1-1; D is undetermined. The germline V gene has CDR1 KGHSH and CDR2 LQKENI. V lost 2 bases, J lost 3 bases, and 13 bases lay in between. The CDR3 has 15 residues. The CDR3 nucleotides are TGTGCCAGCTCACCAATCGAGGTCTCATACACTGAAGCTTTCTTT. Its translation is CASSPIEVSYTEAFF.

The sample holds one count of this clone. The chain employs TRBV6-6 and TRBJ1-1; tentatively, D is TRBD1 (5 bases). The CDR3 is made up of 14 amino acids. The ends were cut back, 7 bases at V and 3 bases at J, with 15 bases in the middle. Germline CDR1 is MNHNY and CDR2 is SVGAGI (reference sequence). In nucleotides, the CDR3 is TGTGCCAGCACCCCTGGTGGGGGGTACACTGAAGCTTTCTTT. Protein product: CASTPGGGYTEAFF.

In DNA form, the CDR3 reads TGTGCCAGCAGCCCCCAGGGGGTCTATGGTGGCTACACCTTC. It encodes CASSPQGVYGGYTF. The rearrangement uses TRBV13 and TRBJ1-2; 7 nucleotides agree with TRBD1. CDR1 and CDR2 from the germline V gene are PRHDT and FYEKMQ (reference sequence). The ends lost 5 bases at V and 7 bases at J; junction bases unmatched: 10. The length of the CDR3 is 14 residues.

The chain has TRBV3-1 (or the pseudogene TRBV3-2) and TRBJ2-6; D possibly corresponds to TRBD2 (6 bases). Trimming left V 6 bases short and J 1 base short, with 7 bases between. This CDR3 spans 14 amino acids. The V gene's germline CDR1 is LGHDT and CDR2 YNNKEL (reference sequence). This CDR3 reads CASRGLSGANVLTF. The DNA of the CDR3 is TGTGCCAGCAGGGGACTTTCTGGGGCCAACGTCCTGACTTTC.